A single sample gave rise to the 14 T cell receptor beta chains below, sequenced in a study of metastatic and nonmetastatic thyroid tumors. Every patient underwent thyroid surgery untreated. MiXCR reprocessed the PCR reads for TCRdb. The sample holds 42,000 or so clones, under 20% seen once. The sample comprised tumor tissue. The source is a female donor with papillary thyroid cancer or a benign thyroid nodule (not recorded which). Some clones in this sample may be carry-over from other donors' samples.

The chain joins TRBV19 to TRBJ2-3; D unresolved. CDR1 is LNHDA, CDR2 SQIVND, per germline (reference sequence). V lost 4 bases and J 3 bases, leaving 17 bases between the germline ends. CDR3 length: 16 amino acids. The CDR3 loop reads CASSSDRADDTDTQYF. CDR3 nucleotide sequence: TGTGCCAGTAGTAGCGACCGGGCCGACGATACAGATACGCAGTATTTT.

This clone appeared many times. The CDR3 sequence: CASSEPSPGWFF. In DNA form, the CDR3 reads TGTGCCAGCAGTGAGCCCAGTCCAGGGTGGTTTTTT. The chain combines TRBV6-1 with TRBJ2-2; weak D call: TRBD1 (5 bases). V dropped 3 bases and J dropped 16 bases, with 15 bases sitting between them. In germline, CDR1 is MNHNS, CDR2 SASEGT. The CDR3 covers 12 residues.

This clone came up many times. The chain is built from TRBV6-1 and TRBJ2-5; 8 positions match TRBD1. Germline CDR1 reads MNHNS; CDR2 reads SASEGT. The CDR3 loop spans 16 amino acids. The trim removed 6 bases at V and 4 bases at J, leaving 13 bases unmatched. The CDR3 region has the DNA TGTGCCAGCAGGACCCGGACAGGGAGATCCGGAGAGACCCAGTACTTC. Its translation: CASRTRTGRSGETQYF.

V and J are TRBV7-8 and TRBJ2-5, with 9 bases identical to TRBD2. The CDR3 is 14 residues long. CDR1 SGHVS and CDR2 FQNEAQ come from the germline V gene. J gave up 8 bases and V 4 bases, and 8 bases lay outside the gene matches. Written as DNA, the CDR3 is TGTGCCAGCAGCTATGGGACTAGCCAATATACCCAGTACTTC. Translating gives CASSYGTSQYTQYF.

In its sample, this clone was seen once. The rearrangement uses TRBV20-1 and TRBJ2-7; D is undetermined. This CDR3 has 14 amino acids. The V end lost 6 bases, the J end lost 0 bases, and 15 bases lay between the germline ends. The V gene's germline CDR1 is DFQATT and CDR2 SNEGSKA (reference sequence). CDR3 sequence: CSAIPPDGSYEQYF. The CDR3 nucleotides are TGCAGTGCAATTCCTCCGGACGGCTCCTACGAGCAGTACTTC.

The genes are TRBV7-8 and TRBJ1-5, with D hard to call. The V end was cut by 5 bases, the J end by 4 bases, with 12 bases between. CDR3 size: 14 residues. CDR1 is SGHVS and CDR2 is FQNEAQ in the germline V gene. CDR3 amino acids: CASSRTGGNQPQHF. CDR3 nucleotide sequence: TGTGCCAGCAGCCGGACTGGAGGGAATCAGCCCCAGCATTTT.

Details on this clone: This may be a read error: a much more frequent sequence differs by one nucleotide. The J gene is TRBJ2-7, the V gene TRBV15, with a possible D match to TRBD2 (7 bases). Germline assignment: CDR1 LNHNV and CDR2 YYDKDF (reference sequence). This CDR3 comprises 15 residues. V lost 0 bases, J lost 12 bases, and 21 bases lay in between. For the CDR3, the DNA is TGTGCCACCAGCAGAGATGGGGTAGGCGGGGGCTTGCTGTACTTC. It codes for CATSRDGVGGGLLYF.

This clone was observed at least ten times. J is TRBJ1-1 and V is TRBV28; D possibly corresponds to TRBD1 (5 bases). The CDR3 loop spans 12 amino acids. Trimming cost V 5 bases and J 11 bases, with 15 bases left between them. Germline V gene data show CDR1 as MDHEN and CDR2 as SYDVKM. The CDR3 loop reads CASSQDIRMAFF. Here the CDR3 DNA reads TGTGCCAGCAGTCAGGACATTAGGATGGCTTTCTTT.

Worth noting for this clone: A much larger clone differs by one base, so this may be a read error. The chain employs TRBV10-3 and TRBJ2-1, with D tentatively TRBD2 (5 bases). The CDR3 is made up of 12 amino acids. The germline CDR1 and CDR2 sequences are ENHRY and SYGVKD. CDR3 nucleotide sequence: TGTGCCAGCGGTAACGGGGATGATGAGCAGTCCTTC. Translation: CASGNGDDEQSF.

This clone has at least ten counts. This rearrangement joins TRBV6-1 to TRBJ2-1; D is unclear. This CDR3 contains 16 residues. Between the trimmed V and J ends, which lost 1 base and 3 bases, there was a span of 13 bases. Germline values: CDR1 MNHNS, CDR2 SASEGT. This CDR3 is CASSEGWAGVYNEQFF. As DNA, the CDR3 is TGTGCCAGCAGTGAAGGGTGGGCTGGGGTCTACAATGAGCAGTTCTTC.

This clone has ten or more counts. The rearrangement uses TRBV18 and TRBJ2-1; D is unresolved. Deletions cut 8 bases from V and 7 bases from J, with 6 bases between. This CDR3 has 10 residues. Germline loops: CDR1 KGHSH, CDR2 LQKENI. The CDR3 sequence: CASQKNEQFF. In nucleotides, the CDR3 is TGTGCCAGCCAGAAAAATGAGCAGTTCTTC.

This clone was found a few times. The gene calls are TRBV25-1 and TRBJ1-2, with a possible D match to TRBD1 (6 bases). CDR3 length: 13 residues. Germline V gene sequence: CDR1 MGHDK, CDR2 SYGVNS. V gave up 3 bases and J gave up 9 bases, with 14 bases separating them. The CDR3 spells CASSDGTNNCYTF. The CDR3 DNA is TGTGCCAGCAGTGATGGGACAAATAACTGCTACACCTTC.

The chain links TRBV6-1 to TRBJ2-3, with 8 bases lining up with TRBD2. Germline V gene lookup returns CDR1 MNHNS and CDR2 SASEGT. The CDR3 is made up of 15 amino acids. Trimming took 3 bases from V and 6 from J; bases not matched to a gene: 8. CDR3 nucleotide sequence: TGTGCCAGCAGTGATATTGCGGGAGGCCCTGATACGCAGTATTTT. This gives the protein CASSDIAGGPDTQYF.

This clone showed up many times. The chain combines TRBV29-1 with TRBJ2-2; 14 nucleotides agree with TRBD2. Germline lookup yields CDR1 SQVTM and CDR2 ANQGSEA. Trimming removed 6 bases from V and 6 bases from J; junction bases left unmatched: 3. The CDR3 length is 14 residues. CDR3 nucleotides: TGCAGCGTCTCGACTAGCGGGAGGGCCGGGGAGCTGTTTTTT. As protein: CSVSTSGRAGELFF.